The 27 T cell receptor beta chains listed next were all sequenced from one sample in a study of T cells expressing NK-cell markers. TCRdb re-called the 5' RACE reads; one entry per CDR3 protein, DNA not given. In all, the sample yields some 150,000 distinct CDR3 sequences. Input material: blood T cells: a sorted CD56 or NKG2C T cell subset, CD4+ or CD8+ T cells, or bulk PBMC T cells (not recorded which). These receptors all come from a man between 18 and 35 years old in good health.

This CDR3 reads CASSYSTSSHQPQHF. This sequence joins TRBV6-5 and TRBJ1-5. Germline V lookup: CDR1 MNHEY, CDR2 SVGAGI. This CDR3 contains 15 residues.

This chain uses TRBV18 with TRBJ2-7. From germline, CDR1 is KGHSH and CDR2 LQKENI. This CDR3 is built from 15 residues. Here the CDR3 reads CASSPPAGPPYEQYF.

The chain employs TRBV6-2 or TRBV6-3 and TRBJ2-7; TCRdb lists TRBD2, though no DNA is available to test this call. The CDR3 contains 13 residues. From germline, CDR1 is MNHEY and CDR2 SVGEGT. The CDR3 spells CASTGHSSYEQYF.

The chain carries TRBV3-1 and TRBJ2-3; the TCRdb D gene call, TRBD2, has no DNA to confirm it. The germline V gene encodes CDR1 LGHDT and CDR2 YNNKEL (reference sequence). The CDR3 consists of 14 residues. CDR3 protein: CASVGLADTDTQYF.

The V call is TRBV10-3, the J call TRBJ1-2. This CDR3 comprises 13 residues. Looked up from germline, CDR1 is ENHRY and CDR2 is SYGVKD. CDR3: CAISDSQPYGYTF.

The chain links TRBV11-2 to TRBJ2-3; TCRdb's D gene call, TRBD1, goes unchecked for lack of DNA. The CDR3 sequence is 17 residues long. Germline V lookup: CDR1 SGHAT, CDR2 FQNNGV. The CDR3 sequence: CASSQVGGGLASDTQYF.

This chain uses TRBV12-3 or TRBV12-4 with TRBJ2-2; TCRdb reports TRBD1, a call that lacks DNA to check it against. CDR3 length: 14 amino acids. CDR3 protein: CASGSRGRAGELFF.

The rearrangement links TRBV7-9 to TRBJ2-5; the D call of TRBD2 rests on TCRdb alone, since no DNA is present to check it. The CDR3 has 15 residues. The germline CDR1 and CDR2 sequences are SEHNR and FQNEAQ (reference sequence). The CDR3 here is CASSSPLAAQETQYF.

The chain couples TRBV20-1 to TRBJ2-1; the D call from TCRdb, TRBD2, cannot be confirmed without DNA. The CDR3 is made up of 16 amino acids. Germline V gives CDR1 DFQATT, CDR2 SNEGSKA (reference sequence). CDR3 sequence: CSARGLGLAGYNEQFF.

The chain joins TRBV7-9 to TRBJ2-5; the D call from TCRdb, TRBD1, cannot be confirmed without DNA. CDR3 size: 15 residues. Germline V CDR1 and CDR2: SEHNR, FQNEAQ (reference sequence). The CDR3 sequence: CASSLVIQARETQYF.

This chain joins TRBV7-3 and TRBJ1-1; the TCRdb D gene call, TRBD1, has no DNA to confirm it. There are 15 residues in the CDR3. From germline, CDR1 is SGHTA and CDR2 FQGTGA. CDR3 in amino acids: CASSLTGGLNTEAFF. The whole variable domain, remainder taken from reference TRBV7-3 and TRBJ1-1, is GAGVSQTPSNKVTEKGKYVELRCDPISGHTALYWYRQSLGQGPEFLIYFQGTGAADDSGLPNDRFFAVRPEGSVSTLKIQRTERGDSAVYLCASSLTGGLNTEAFFGQGTRLTVV.

The V call is TRBV10-3, the J call TRBJ2-4; TCRdb's D gene call, TRBD1, goes unchecked for lack of DNA. In germline, CDR1 is ENHRY, CDR2 SYGVKD. There are 13 residues in the CDR3. This chain's CDR3 is CAISDREGNIQYF.

This rearrangement joins TRBV29-1 to TRBJ1-1; TCRdb outputs TRBD1, but without DNA this stays unchecked. Germline loops: CDR1 SQVTM, CDR2 ANQGSEA. The CDR3 is 14 residues long. CDR3 sequence: CSVRPPDGNTEAFF.

The CDR3 is CASSQDPQGGRDTQYF. The V gene is TRBV4-3, the J gene TRBJ2-3; TCRdb's D call, TRBD1, is unchecked because there is no DNA. From germline, CDR1 is LGHNA and CDR2 YSLEER. The CDR3 loop spans 16 amino acids.

The chain carries TRBV12-3 or TRBV12-4 and TRBJ2-5. CDR3 size: 14 residues. The chain's CDR3 is CASSGVELEETQYF.

V and J are TRBV5-1 and TRBJ1-5. There are 15 residues in the CDR3. The V gene's germline CDR1 is SGHRS and CDR2 YFSETQ. The CDR3 loop is CASSAGEYSNQPQHF.

The CDR3 sequence is CASSSIFSYEQYF. This chain links TRBV25-1 with TRBJ2-7. Germline assignment: CDR1 MGHDK and CDR2 SYGVNS. The CDR3 length is 13 residues.

V usage is TRBV5-1 and J usage is TRBJ1-2. The CDR3 spans 14 residues. Germline CDR1 and CDR2: SGHRS and YFSETQ. This CDR3 is CASSLEKSHYGYTF.

This chain joins TRBV28 and TRBJ2-7. The CDR3 totals 13 residues. CDR1 is MDHEN, CDR2 SYDVKM, per germline. CDR3 sequence reads: CASSDSSSYEQYF.

The genes are TRBV4-1 and TRBJ2-1. CDR3 length equals 15 residues. Germline CDR1 is MGHRA and CDR2 is YSYEKL. CDR3 loop: CASSQDLGPNNEQFF.

The V call is TRBV7-8, the J call TRBJ2-1; TCRdb reports TRBD2, a call that lacks DNA to check it against. The germline V gene encodes CDR1 SGHVS and CDR2 FQNEAQ. The length of the CDR3 is 16 residues. The CDR3 spells CASSLASAGGRHEQFF.

The chain joins TRBV4-2 to TRBJ2-4; TCRdb gives TRBD1 as the D gene, but with no DNA this cannot be confirmed. The germline V gene has CDR1 LGHNA and CDR2 YNFKEQ. The CDR3 length is 17 residues. The CDR3 loop reads CASSQLDSILAKNIQYF.

V is TRBV10-3 and J is TRBJ1-1. This CDR3 comprises 11 residues. Germline CDR1 is ENHRY and CDR2 is SYGVKD. The CDR3 region is CAQRIGTEAFF.

V is TRBV2 and J is TRBJ1-1; no DNA is available, so the TRBD1 call from TCRdb remains unchecked. Per germline, CDR1 SNHLY and CDR2 FYNNEI. There are 13 residues in the CDR3. The CDR3 region is CASKGALHTEAFF.

The chain links TRBV5-5 to TRBJ2-5; the D call from TCRdb, TRBD1, cannot be confirmed without DNA. Germline lookup yields CDR1 SGHKS and CDR2 YYEKEE (reference sequence). The CDR3 contains 18 residues. This CDR3 is CASSFTPTGQIGGETQYF.

This chain uses TRBV6-2 or TRBV6-3 with TRBJ1-1. This CDR3 region has 12 residues. Germline lookup yields CDR1 MNHEY and CDR2 SVGEGT. The CDR3 spells CASSYSADEAFF.

The V gene is TRBV6-2 or TRBV6-3, the J gene TRBJ2-7. The CDR3 contains 12 residues. The germline CDR1 and CDR2 sequences are MNHEY and SVGEGT. CDR3 amino acids: CASSYILNEQYF.